The present entry profiles one TCR beta chain with its context. Its antigen is not identified. A much larger clone differs by one base, so this may be a read error. RNA transcripts were the source from which TCR beta CDR3 regions were amplified. The first round was an RT-PCR with HTBI primers, and the second round was a multiplex PCR. MiXCR, applied by TCRdb to the multiplex PCR reads, yields one record per CDR3 protein. This table holds approximately 640,000 distinct CDR3 sequences, 35% to 45% found once. Germline CDR1 reads LGHDT; CDR2 reads YNNKEL (reference sequence). The CDR3 extends over 12 amino acids. V was clipped by 1 base and J by 7 bases, with 7 bases between them. Excluded: other autoimmune disease, uncontrolled infection, pregnancy or lactation. This sample is drawn from a study of Graves' ophthalmopathy and Graves' hyperthyroidism. Study overall: The blood sample was drawn at first diagnosis and before any treatment.

Study outcomes and limitations: Blood contained most expanded thyroid clonotypes exceeding 0.001 frequency. Ophthalmopathy cases were distinguished from stable hyperthyroidism by a 13-signature model, reaching 87.88% sensitivity and 81.08% specificity.

The receptor's source is an adult man with Graves' ophthalmopathy. Sequencing input: peripheral blood. The V call is TRBV3-1, the J call TRBJ2-5; D gene unclear. The CDR3 protein is CASSQVHGTQYF. CDR3 coding DNA: TGTGCCAGCAGCCAAGTACACGGGACCCAGTACTTC.